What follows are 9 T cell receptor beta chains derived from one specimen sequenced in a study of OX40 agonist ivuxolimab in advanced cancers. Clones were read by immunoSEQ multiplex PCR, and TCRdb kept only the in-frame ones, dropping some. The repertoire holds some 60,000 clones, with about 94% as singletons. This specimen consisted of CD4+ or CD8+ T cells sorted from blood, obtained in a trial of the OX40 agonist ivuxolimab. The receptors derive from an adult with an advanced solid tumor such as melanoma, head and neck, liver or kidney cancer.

The CDR3 protein is CAISGNWGVNTEAFF. The CDR3 DNA is TGTGCCATCAGCGGCAACTGGGGGGTTAACACTGAAGCTTTCTTT. The rearrangement links TRBV10-3 to TRBJ1-1; tentative D call: TRBD1 (5 bases). The germline V gene encodes CDR1 ENHRY and CDR2 SYGVKD. With 6 bases removed from V and 2 bases from J, the gap between germline ends came to 16 bases. CDR3 length: 15 amino acids.

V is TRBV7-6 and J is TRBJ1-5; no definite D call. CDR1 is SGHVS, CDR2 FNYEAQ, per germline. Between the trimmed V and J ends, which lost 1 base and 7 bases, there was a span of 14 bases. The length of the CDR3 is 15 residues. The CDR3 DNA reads TGTGCCAGCAGCTTAGGGCAGGCGGGGTCCCAGCCCCAGCATTTT. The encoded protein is CASSLGQAGSQPQHF.

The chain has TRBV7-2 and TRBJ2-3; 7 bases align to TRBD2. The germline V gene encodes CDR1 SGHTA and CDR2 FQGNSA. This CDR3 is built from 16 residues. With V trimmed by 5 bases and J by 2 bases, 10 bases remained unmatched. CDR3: CASSAVSGLTTDTQYF. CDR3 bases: TGTGCCAGCAGCGCCGTTAGCGGGCTTACCACAGATACGCAGTATTTT.

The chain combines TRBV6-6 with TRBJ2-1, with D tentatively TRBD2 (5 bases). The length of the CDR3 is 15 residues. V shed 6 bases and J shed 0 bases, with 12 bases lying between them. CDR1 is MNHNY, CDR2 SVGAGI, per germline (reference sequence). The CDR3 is CASRDSVSSYNEQFF. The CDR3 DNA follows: TGTGCCAGCAGGGACTCAGTAAGCTCCTACAATGAGCAGTTCTTC.

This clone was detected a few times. The CDR3 region has the DNA TGTGCCAGCAGTGTAGCGGGAGGGGGTTCCGGGGAGCTGTTTTTT. Encoded protein: CASSVAGGGSGELFF. J is TRBJ2-2 and V is TRBV27; 11 positions agree with TRBD2. This CDR3 region has 15 residues. V gave up 5 bases and J gave up 6 bases; unmatched junction bases: 5. Per germline, CDR1 MNHEY and CDR2 SMNVEV (reference sequence).

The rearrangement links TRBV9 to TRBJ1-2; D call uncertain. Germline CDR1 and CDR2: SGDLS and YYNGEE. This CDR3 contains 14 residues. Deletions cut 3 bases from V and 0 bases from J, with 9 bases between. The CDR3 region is CASSGETTNYGYTF. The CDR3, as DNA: TGTGCCAGCAGCGGCGAAACAACTAACTATGGCTACACCTTC.

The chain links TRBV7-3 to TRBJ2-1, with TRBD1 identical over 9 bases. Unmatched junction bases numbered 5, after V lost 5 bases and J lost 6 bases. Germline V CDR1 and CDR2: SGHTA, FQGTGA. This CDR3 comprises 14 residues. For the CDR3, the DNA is TGTGCCAGCAGCACCGGGACAGGGTTCAATGAGCAGTTCTTC. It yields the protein CASSTGTGFNEQFF.

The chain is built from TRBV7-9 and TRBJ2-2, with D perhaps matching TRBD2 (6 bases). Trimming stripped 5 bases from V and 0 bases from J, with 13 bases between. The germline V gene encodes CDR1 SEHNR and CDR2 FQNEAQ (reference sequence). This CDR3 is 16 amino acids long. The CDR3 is CASSPLEGTNTGELFF. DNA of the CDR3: TGTGCCAGCAGCCCCCTGGAGGGTACGAACACCGGGGAGCTGTTTTTT.

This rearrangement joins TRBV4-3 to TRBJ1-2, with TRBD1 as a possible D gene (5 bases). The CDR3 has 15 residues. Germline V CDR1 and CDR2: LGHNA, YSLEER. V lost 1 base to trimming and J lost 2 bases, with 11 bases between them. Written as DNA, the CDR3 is TGCGCCAGCAGCCAAGGAACGGGGGTCAACTATGGCTACACCTTC. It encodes CASSQGTGVNYGYTF.